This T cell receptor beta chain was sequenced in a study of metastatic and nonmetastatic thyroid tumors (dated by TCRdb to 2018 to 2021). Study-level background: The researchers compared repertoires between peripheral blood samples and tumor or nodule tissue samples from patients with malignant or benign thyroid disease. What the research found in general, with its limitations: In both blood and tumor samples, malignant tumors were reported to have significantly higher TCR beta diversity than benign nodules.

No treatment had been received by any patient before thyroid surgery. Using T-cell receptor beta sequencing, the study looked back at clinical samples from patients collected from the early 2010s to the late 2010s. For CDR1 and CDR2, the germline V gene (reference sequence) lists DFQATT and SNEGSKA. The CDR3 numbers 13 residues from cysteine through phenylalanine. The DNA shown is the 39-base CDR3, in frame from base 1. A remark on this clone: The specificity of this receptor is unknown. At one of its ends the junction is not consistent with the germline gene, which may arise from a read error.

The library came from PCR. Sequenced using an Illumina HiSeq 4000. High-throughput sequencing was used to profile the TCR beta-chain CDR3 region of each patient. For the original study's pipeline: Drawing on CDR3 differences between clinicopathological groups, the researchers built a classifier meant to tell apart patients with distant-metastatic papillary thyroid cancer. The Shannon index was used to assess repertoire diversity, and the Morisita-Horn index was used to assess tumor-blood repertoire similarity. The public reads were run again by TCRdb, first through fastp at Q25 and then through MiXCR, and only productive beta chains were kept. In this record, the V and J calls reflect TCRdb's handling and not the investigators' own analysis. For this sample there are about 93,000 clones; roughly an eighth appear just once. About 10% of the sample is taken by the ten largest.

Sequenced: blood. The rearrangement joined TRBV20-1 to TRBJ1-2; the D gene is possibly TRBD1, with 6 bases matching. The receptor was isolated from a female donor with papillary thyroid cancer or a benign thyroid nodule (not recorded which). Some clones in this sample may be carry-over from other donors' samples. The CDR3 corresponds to CGATDRSKYGYTF. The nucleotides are TGCGGTGCCACCGACAGGTCTAAATATGGCTACACCTTC.